The present TCR beta chain was sequenced within a study of blood T cell repertoires in COVID-19. Overall study: Samples came from the United States, Italy and Spain, spanning acute and convalescent COVID-19. From T cells, B-cell-depleted T cells, or PBMCs came the material, which was cDNA or gDNA.

Germline CDR1 is GTSNPN and CDR2 is SVGIG (reference sequence). V shed 3 bases and J shed 0 bases, with 29 bases lying between them. The CDR3 loop spans 20 amino acids. TCRdb's copy holds only in-frame clones and misses some; the assay was immunoSEQ multiplex PCR. The data show about 230,000 clones, with around 83% seen just once and 1.4% held by the top ten. The chain combines TRBV30 with TRBJ1-1; possible D gene TRBD1, 5 bases. The TCR sequence derives from a woman in her thirties or forties who had recovered from COVID-19. Sequencing used peripheral blood. Here the CDR3 DNA reads TGTGCCTGGAGGGAATTCCAGGGTTCTCCCAGTCTGTGGATGAACACTGAAGCTTTCTTT. Protein product: CAWREFQGSPSLWMNTEAFF.